Each of the 9 T cell receptor beta chains below was sequenced from the same sample in a study of Ad26.COV2.S vaccination and SARS-CoV-2 variants. Assay used: immunoSEQ multiplex PCR; TCRdb lists only in-frame clones, some missing. This sample carries about 440,000 clones, about 92% of them seen once, and the ten largest clones take around 4.5%. Stated treatment: around 19 received Ad26.COV2.S at low or high dose, single or two shots; several received placebo; per-sample allocation not given. Collection of samples fell on day 63 after the first vaccine or placebo injection. The material was peripheral blood, obtained in a trial of Ad26.COV2.S vaccine versus placebo. These receptors were collected from a person aged 18-60 years who received the Ad26.COV2.S COVID-19 vaccine or a placebo.

The chain combines TRBV20-1 with TRBJ2-7; TRBD1 matches at 7 bases. Trimming at V came to 3 bases and at J to 0 bases, leaving 8 bases not matched to a gene. CDR3 length: 15 amino acids. Germline lookup yields CDR1 DFQATT and CDR2 SNEGSKA (reference sequence). For the CDR3, the DNA is TGCAGTGCTAGTCCGACAGGGACGTTCTCCTACGAGCAGTACTTC. Encoded protein: CSASPTGTFSYEQYF.

Concerning this clone: The junction and the germline gene differ at one end; a read error may be behind it. CDR3 DNA: TGCGCCAGCAGCTTGGAAGGTAGGGGCCTCGAGCGGTTCTTC. Its protein product is CASSLEGRGLERFF. This rearrangement joins TRBV5-1 to TRBJ2-1; a weak D match, TRBD1 (5 bases). This CDR3 is built from 14 residues. Germline CDR1 SGHRS, CDR2 YFSETQ.

This clone turned up a few times. The CDR3 bases are TGTGCCAGCAGCTTAGCGCGGTCAAGGGCCGAGCAGTACTTC. This gives the protein CASSLARSRAEQYF. This rearrangement joins TRBV7-2 to TRBJ2-7; D gene ambiguous. Germline lookup yields CDR1 SGHTA and CDR2 FQGNSA. Trimming pared 0 bases from V and 6 bases from J, leaving 12 bases between. This CDR3 contains 14 residues. Filled out from reference TRBV7-2 and TRBJ2-7, the complete variable domain reads GAGVSQSPSNKVTEKGKDVELRCDPISGHTALYWYRQSLGQGLEFLIYFQGNSAPDKSGLPSDRFSAERTGGSVSTLTIQRTQQEDSAVYLCASSLARSRAEQYFGPGTRLTVT.

V is TRBV24-1 and J is TRBJ2-1; TRBD1 aligns across 9 bases. Germline CDR1 is KGHDR and CDR2 is SFDVKD. The CDR3 is made up of 15 amino acids. Germline trimming cut 3 bases from V and 7 bases from J; bases unmatched to any gene: 6. The chain's CDR3 is CATSDPTGGGNEQFF. The DNA of the CDR3 is TGTGCCACCAGTGATCCCACAGGGGGCGGAAATGAGCAGTTCTTC.

V usage is TRBV5-6 and J usage is TRBJ2-3, with 9 bases fitting TRBD2. V shed 2 bases, J shed 7 bases, and the junction held 14 bases outside the gene matches. CDR1 SGHDT and CDR2 YYEEEE come from the germline V gene. This CDR3 is built from 17 residues. CDR3 amino acids: CASSFGGGGRERNTQYF. The CDR3 nucleotides are TGTGCCAGCAGCTTTGGAGGGGGCGGGAGGGAGAGAAATACGCAGTATTTT.

This sequence joins TRBV11-2 and TRBJ2-4; possibly TRBD1 or TRBD2 for D (5 bases each). Per the germline V gene, CDR1 is SGHAT and CDR2 is FQNNGV. The CDR3 contains 14 residues. Trimming took 1 base from V and 6 from J, leaving 10 bases between them. This CDR3 is CASSLATGRNIQYF. CDR3 DNA sequence: TGTGCCAGCAGCTTAGCTACGGGACGAAACATTCAGTACTTC.

The chain is built from TRBV27 and TRBJ2-7, with a tentative D call TRBD2 (6 bases). The CDR3 is 11 residues long. Germline V gives CDR1 MNHEY, CDR2 SMNVEV (reference sequence). The V end lost 8 bases, the J end lost 4 bases, and 9 bases lay between the germline ends. CDR3 nucleotides: TGTGCCAGCGGCGGAGGGTACGAGCAGTACTTC. Amino acid sequence: CASGGGYEQYF.

The chain recombines TRBV3-1 (or the pseudogene TRBV3-2) with TRBJ2-5; D is unclear. The CDR3 runs to 14 residues. V gave up 0 bases and J gave up 3 bases, with 8 bases separating them. CDR1 and CDR2 from the germline V gene are LGHDT and YNNKEL (reference sequence). The CDR3 DNA reads TGTGCCAGCAGCCAAGAGGGCAGAAAAGAGACCCAGTACTTC. The encoded protein is CASSQEGRKETQYF.

The gene calls are TRBV5-6 and TRBJ2-7, with 9 bases matching TRBD1. In germline, CDR1 is SGHDT, CDR2 YYEEEE. The CDR3 length is 15 residues. V shed 4 bases, J shed 6 bases, and the junction held 11 bases outside the gene matches. The CDR3 spells CASSPRAQGASEQYF. CDR3 DNA sequence: TGTGCCAGCAGCCCACGGGCACAGGGGGCAAGCGAGCAGTACTTC.